These 21 T cell receptor beta chains were sequenced from one sample in a study of tumor-infiltrating lymphocytes in primary liver carcinoma. TCR beta cDNA was prepared out of approximately 470 ng total RNA by means of a constant-region primer. The TCR beta library was amplified through three nested multiplex PCR rounds in a modified ARM-PCR procedure. Two initial PCR rounds of around 9 cycles each paired TRBV1-TRBV30 forward primers with a C-beta reverse primer. TCRdb re-called the multiplex PCR reads through MiXCR, storing one row per CDR3 protein. The sample lists 300,000 to 350,000 distinct CDR3 sequences; 50% to 75% were seen once. Alongside blood RNA obtained from unsorted whole blood, germline DNA was also extracted. The sequencing input was peripheral blood. The receptors derive from a woman aged 25 to 39 with primary liver carcinoma and hepatitis B virus infection.

The chain recombines TRBV11-2 with TRBJ1-2; 9 nucleotides line up with TRBD1. Unmatched junction bases numbered 8, after V lost 7 bases and J lost 11 bases. Germline CDR1 and CDR2: SGHAT and FQNNGV. The CDR3 is 12 residues long. The CDR3 sequence is CASNDPGQGYTF. In DNA, the CDR3 is TGTGCCAGCAACGACCCGGGACAGGGTTACACCTTC.

CDR3 DNA sequence: TGTGCCTGGAGTTGGGGGACGTTCACCGGGGAGCTGTTTTTT. This gives the protein CAWSWGTFTGELFF. V gene TRBV30 combines with J gene TRBJ2-2; possibly TRBD1 or TRBD2 for D (5 bases each). Trimming removed 2 bases at V and 4 bases at J, with 11 bases between. CDR3 size: 14 residues. Germline V CDR1 and CDR2: GTSNPN, SVGIG (reference sequence).

On this clonotype itself: One end of the junction varies from germline; a read error may be responsible. The CDR3 DNA sequence: TGTGCCAGCAGCCCGGGACTCCGTCCCTACAATGGGCAGTTCTTC. Translation gives CASSPGLRPYNGQFF. This chain connects TRBV6-1 to TRBJ2-1; TRBD2 is a possible D gene (6 bases). The CDR3 runs 15 residues. Germline CDR1 reads MNHNS; CDR2 reads SASEGT.

This clonotype has at least ten counts. This chain joins TRBV12-3 or TRBV12-4 and TRBJ2-1, with 8 nucleotides matching TRBD2. CDR3 length equals 13 residues. V lost 4 bases, J lost 14 bases, and 10 bases stayed unmatched. The CDR3 nucleotides read TGTGCCAGCAGTTCGATTCCGGGAGGGCCCGAGTTCTTC. It yields the protein CASSSIPGGPEFF.

This clonotype was observed at least ten times. The chain combines TRBV12-5 with TRBJ1-1, with 7 nucleotides matching TRBD1. Germline V gene lookup returns CDR1 LGHNT and CDR2 FRNRAP. The J segment lost 8 bases and the V segment lost 4 bases, leaving 7 bases of the junction unmatched. The CDR3 consists of 13 residues. The CDR3 DNA sequence: TGTGCTAGTGGTTCTCTACCGGGACAGGAAGCTTTCTTT. This encodes CASGSLPGQEAFF.

This clonotype showed up just once. The rearrangement links TRBV4-3 to TRBJ2-3; unclear D gene. Germline CDR1 LGHNA, CDR2 YSLEER. V was trimmed by 3 bases and J by 14 bases, leaving 33 bases between them. CDR3 length: 18 amino acids. The CDR3 spells CASSQSVWPGDPDDTRYF. As DNA, the CDR3 is TGCGCCAGCAGCCAGTCGGTCTGGCCAGGTGATCCCGATGATACACGGTATTTT.

V gene TRBV7-9 combines with J gene TRBJ2-1; D is uncertain. Germline CDR1 reads SEHNR; CDR2 reads FQNEAQ (reference sequence). This CDR3 has 13 amino acids. The V end was cut by 5 bases, the J end by 7 bases, with 12 bases between. The CDR3 sequence is CASSTPPLNEQFF. The CDR3 DNA is TGTGCCAGCAGCACCCCTCCCCTAAATGAGCAGTTCTTC. Filled out from reference TRBV7-9 and TRBJ2-1, the complete variable domain reads DTGVSQNPRHKITKRGQNVTFRCDPISEHNRLYWYRQTLGQGPEFLTYFQNEAQLEKSRLLSDRFSAERPKGSFSTLEIQRTEQGDSAMYLCASSTPPLNEQFFGPGTRLTVL.

As concerns this clonotype: Since a much larger clone is just one base distant, this may be a read error. V and J are TRBV13 and TRBJ2-1; 12 nucleotides agree with TRBD2. In germline, CDR1 is PRHDT, CDR2 FYEKMQ (reference sequence). The CDR3 totals 15 residues. Here the CDR3 reads CASSLRLAGVAEQSF. CDR3 nucleotide sequence: TGTGCCAGCAGCCTCCGACTAGCGGGAGTGGCTGAGCAGTCCTTC. The full variable domain, completed using reference TRBV13 and TRBJ2-1, is AAGVIQSPRHLIKEKRETATLKCYPIPRHDTVYWYQQGPGQDPQFLISFYEKMQSDKGSIPDRFSAQQFSDYHSELNMSSLELGDSALYFCASSLRLAGVAEQSFGPGTRLTVL.

This sequence joins TRBV6-2 or TRBV6-3 and TRBJ2-5, with D possibly called TRBD1 or TRBD2 (5 bases each). This CDR3 region has 17 residues. Per germline, CDR1 MNHEY and CDR2 SVGEGT. Trimming stripped 6 bases from V and 1 base from J, with 21 bases between. CDR3 DNA: TGTGCCAGCAGCCGGCTCCGGGGCAGGAGTGTCCAAGAGACCCAGTACTTC. Amino acid sequence: CASSRLRGRSVQETQYF.

The chain links TRBV11-2 to TRBJ2-1, with 8 nucleotides matching TRBD2. Germline V CDR1 and CDR2: SGHAT, FQNNGV. Trimming took 6 bases from V and 6 from J; bases not matched to a gene: 10. This CDR3 is 15 amino acids long. The CDR3 nucleotides read TGTGCCAGCAGGTCCGGCGGACTAGCCATCAATGAGCAGTTCTTC. Protein sequence: CASRSGGLAINEQFF.

As concerns this clonotype: A much more abundant neighbour one base away suggests this may be a read error. The V gene is TRBV4-3, the J gene TRBJ2-3; D gene uncertain. V was pared by 2 bases and J by 6 bases, with 12 bases between. Germline CDR1 and CDR2: LGHNA and YSLEER. CDR3 length: 14 residues. CDR3 coding DNA: TGCGCCAGCAGCCAACGCGCCTCCGAGGATACGCAGTATTTT. Amino acid sequence: CASSQRASEDTQYF.

This clonotype has a count of ten or more. This chain uses TRBV4-1 with TRBJ2-7, with D tentatively TRBD1 or TRBD2 (5 bases each). This CDR3 contains 15 residues. Germline CDR1 reads MGHRA; CDR2 reads YSYEKL. V lost 2 bases to trimming and J lost 3 bases, with 14 bases between them. CDR3 sequence: CASSQPRDGYYEQYF. The DNA for the CDR3 is TGCGCCAGCAGCCAACCCCGGGACGGATACTACGAGCAGTACTTC.

CDR3 protein: CASSLETGYYEQYF. In nucleotides, the CDR3 is TGTGCCAGCAGCTTAGAGACCGGTTACTACGAGCAGTACTTC. The gene calls are TRBV7-8 and TRBJ2-7; no reliable D call. Trimming took off 1 base at V and 3 bases at J, with 10 bases between the two ends. Germline-derived CDR1 and CDR2 are SGHVS and FQNEAQ. CDR3 length: 14 amino acids.

Turning to this clonotype: Sequence at one end of the junction differs from germline and may be a read error. The rearrangement links TRBV4-1 to TRBJ2-1, with TRBD2 matching over 8 bases. The CDR3 is made up of 17 amino acids. From germline, CDR1 is MGHRA and CDR2 YSYEKL. In DNA form, the CDR3 reads TGCGCCAGCAGCCAAGGGTCGACTAGCGCCCTCTACAATGTGCAGTTCTTC. It yields the protein CASSQGSTSALYNVQFF.

Note on this clonotype: A read error may be the cause here, since a much bigger clone is one base away. The rearrangement joins TRBV28 to TRBJ2-1; tentative D call: TRBD2 (6 bases). The germline V and J ends were trimmed by 8 bases and 8 bases, with 22 bases remaining between them. CDR3 length: 15 amino acids. The germline CDR1 and CDR2 sequences are MDHEN and SYDVKM. CDR3 nucleotides: TGTGCCAGCGTCGGACTAACGGGAGAAGGCGATGAGCAGTTCTTC. Translation: CASVGLTGEGDEQFF.

In its sample, this clonotype was seen once. One end of the junction does not line up with germline, which may come from a read error. The genes are TRBV11-3 and TRBJ2-1; D gene unclear. The V gene's germline CDR1 is SGHNT and CDR2 YENEEA. CDR3 length: 15 residues. The CDR3 reads CASSLGLVTYNEQLF. CDR3 coding DNA: TGTGCCAGCAGCTTGGGATTAGTCACCTACAATGAGCAGCTCTTC.

About this clonotype: It may be a read error: a sequence one base away is much more abundant. The rearrangement joins TRBV12-3 or TRBV12-4 to TRBJ1-5; 8 bases map to TRBD1. The CDR3 has 15 residues. The CDR3, as DNA: TGTGCCAGCAGTTGGACAGGGAACAGCAATCAGCCCCATCATTTT. Its translation is CASSWTGNSNQPHHF.

For this clonotype: This may come from a read error, since a much larger clone is one base off. The J gene is TRBJ2-3, the V gene TRBV4-1; 8 bases map to TRBD2. The CDR3 is made up of 15 amino acids. Germline values: CDR1 MGHRA, CDR2 YSYEKL. The CDR3 spells CASGHQPGLADTQYF. In DNA, the CDR3 is TGCGCCAGCGGCCATCAGCCGGGACTAGCAGATACGCAGTATTTT.

The V and J genes are TRBV7-3 and TRBJ2-7; 13 nucleotides align to TRBD2. Trimming at V came to 1 base and at J to 2 bases, leaving 8 bases not matched to a gene. The CDR3 runs to 18 residues. The germline gives CDR1 SGHTA, CDR2 FQGTGA. The CDR3 nucleotides are TGTGCCAGCAGCTTAAAAGGGACTAGCGGGACAGTCCCCTACGAGCAGTACTTC. This codes for CASSLKGTSGTVPYEQYF.

V is TRBV11-2 and J is TRBJ1-2, with unresolved D. The germline CDR1 and CDR2 sequences are SGHAT and FQNNGV. V was cut by 2 bases and J by 5 bases, with 18 bases left in between. The length of the CDR3 is 16 residues. CDR3 loop: CASSLNTRTVNYGYTF. CDR3 in DNA: TGTGCCAGCAGCTTAAACACTCGGACTGTGAATTATGGCTACACCTTC. The whole variable domain, remainder taken from reference TRBV11-2 and TRBJ1-2, is EAGVAQSPRYKIIEKRQSVAFWCNPISGHATLYWYQQILGQGPKLLIQFQNNGVVDDSQLPKDRFSAERLKGVDSTLKIQPAKLEDSAVYLCASSLNTRTVNYGYTFGSGTRLTVV.

This clonotype was detected many times. The chain has TRBV12-3 or TRBV12-4 and TRBJ1-3; D gene ambiguous. The CDR3 totals 17 residues. Trimming shortened V by 2 bases and J by 0 bases, and 14 bases separated the two germline ends. The CDR3 nucleotides are TGTGCCAGCAGTTTACTTATCGGCACCAACTCTGGAAACACCATATATTTT. As protein: CASSLLIGTNSGNTIYF.